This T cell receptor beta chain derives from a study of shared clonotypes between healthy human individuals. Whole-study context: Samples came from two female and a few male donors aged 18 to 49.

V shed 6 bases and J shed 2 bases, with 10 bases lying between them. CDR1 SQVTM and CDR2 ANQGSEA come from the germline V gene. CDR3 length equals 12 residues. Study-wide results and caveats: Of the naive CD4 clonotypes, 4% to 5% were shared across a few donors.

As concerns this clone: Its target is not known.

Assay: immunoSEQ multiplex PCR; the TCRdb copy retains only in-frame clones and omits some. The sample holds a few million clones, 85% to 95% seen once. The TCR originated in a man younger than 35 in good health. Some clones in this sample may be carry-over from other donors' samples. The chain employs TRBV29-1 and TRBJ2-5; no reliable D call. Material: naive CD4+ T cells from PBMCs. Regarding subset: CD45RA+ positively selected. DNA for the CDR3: TGCAGCGTGGGAATCAGACAAGAGACCCAGTACTTC. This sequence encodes CSVGIRQETQYF. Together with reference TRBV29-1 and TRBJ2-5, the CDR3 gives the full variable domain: SAVISQKPSRDICQRGTSLTIQCQVDSQVTMMFWYRQQPGQSLTLIATANQGSEATYESGFVIDKFPISRPNLTFSTLTVSNMSPEDSSIYLCSVGIRQETQYFGPGTRLLVL.